The 19 T cell receptor beta chains given below trace back to one sample, sequenced in a study of blood T cell repertoires in COVID-19 (dated by TCRdb to the early 2020s). Libraries were constructed by the immunoSEQ multiplex PCR assay. The clones in this table, taken by TCRdb from immuneACCESS, are in-frame only. Not every clone is retained; where verified, under half of the shortfall comes from an unresolved V gene, and the cause of the rest is unknown. The sample table lists some 96,000 clones, approximately 89% of them with a count of one. The leading ten clones occupy around a tenth of the sample. Sample: peripheral blood. The receptors shown here come from a man in his fifties with acute or convalescent COVID-19.

The chain joins TRBV6-5 to TRBJ2-1; 7 bases are shared with TRBD2. The V gene end was trimmed by 4 bases and the J gene end by 8 bases; junction bases not matched to a gene: 11. CDR3 size: 15 residues. The V gene's germline CDR1 is MNHEY and CDR2 SVGAGI. The CDR3 protein is CASSSSGRPSDEQFF. The CDR3 DNA follows: TGTGCCAGCAGTTCCTCCGGGAGGCCGTCGGATGAGCAGTTCTTC.

This sequence joins TRBV11-2 and TRBJ1-5, with 7 bases lining up with TRBD1. CDR1 is SGHAT, CDR2 FQNNGV, per germline. This CDR3 is built from 13 residues. V dropped 2 bases and J dropped 7; count of bases not matched to a gene: 2. CDR3 DNA sequence: TGTGCCAGCAGCTTATCAGGGGGGCAGCCCCAGCATTTT. This encodes CASSLSGGQPQHF.

The rearrangement links TRBV7-3 to TRBJ2-2; TRBD2 matches at 9 bases. Germline CDR1 is SGHTA and CDR2 is FQGTGA. The CDR3 runs 16 residues. J lost 4 bases, V lost 3 bases, and 6 bases had no gene match. In nucleotides, the CDR3 is TGTGCCAGCAGCTTGGTTAGCGGGAGTACCACCGGGGAGCTGTTTTTT. This translates into CASSLVSGSTTGELFF. The full variable domain, rest sourced from reference TRBV7-3 and TRBJ2-2, is GAGVSQTPSNKVTEKGKYVELRCDPISGHTALYWYRQSLGQGPEFLIYFQGTGAADDSGLPNDRFFAVRPEGSVSTLKIQRTERGDSAVYLCASSLVSGSTTGELFFGEGSRLTVL.

Here the CDR3 reads CSARGRSTYNEQFF. The CDR3 DNA reads TGCAGCGCCCGAGGCCGCTCTACCTACAATGAGCAGTTCTTC. The chain couples TRBV29-1 to TRBJ2-1; no definite D call. The V end lost 7 bases, the J end lost 2 bases, and 15 bases lay between the germline ends. Germline V gene lookup returns CDR1 SQVTM and CDR2 ANQGSEA. The CDR3 contains 14 residues.

The chain employs TRBV19 and TRBJ2-1; TRBD2 agrees at 12 bases. The V gene's germline CDR1 is LNHDA and CDR2 SQIVND (reference sequence). V shed 3 bases, J shed 9 bases, and the junction held 6 bases outside the gene matches. The CDR3 extends over 15 amino acids. CDR3 loop: CASSIKTSGSGEQFF. Written as DNA, the CDR3 is TGTGCCAGTAGTATTAAGACTAGCGGGAGTGGTGAGCAGTTCTTC.

The chain has TRBV13 and TRBJ1-1; 9 bases fit TRBD1. The CDR3 has 15 residues. The germline V gene has CDR1 PRHDT and CDR2 FYEKMQ (reference sequence). Trimming took 5 bases from V and 4 from J; bases not matched to a gene: 8. The CDR3 DNA is TGTGCCAGCAGCCCAGGTACAGGGGGCGTCACTGAAGCTTTCTTT. Its translation is CASSPGTGGVTEAFF.

This rearrangement joins TRBV6-1 to TRBJ2-7, with a possible D match to TRBD1 (6 bases). V was pared by 3 bases and J by 3 bases, with 12 bases between. The CDR3 is 14 amino acids. In germline, CDR1 is MNHNS, CDR2 SASEGT. CDR3 DNA: TGTGCCAGCAGTGAGATAACAGGGTACTACGAGCAGTACTTC. This encodes CASSEITGYYEQYF.

The DNA of the CDR3 is TGTGCCAGCAGCTTGTTGGGATCGGCGGGAGGGTTCTACAATGAGCAGTTCTTC. Its translation is CASSLLGSAGGFYNEQFF. The chain recombines TRBV5-6 with TRBJ2-1, with 9 bases fitting TRBD2. The germline CDR1 and CDR2 sequences are SGHDT and YYEEEE. There are 18 residues in the CDR3. Trimming removed 1 base from V and 3 bases from J; junction bases left unmatched: 11. Full variable domain (remainder filled in from reference TRBV5-6 and TRBJ2-1): DAGVTQSPTHLIKTRGQQVTLRCSPKSGHDTVSWYQQALGQGPQFIFQYYEEEERQRGNFPDRFSGHQFPNYSSELNVNALLLGDSALYLCASSLLGSAGGFYNEQFFGPGTRLTVL.

The chain employs TRBV7-6 and TRBJ1-4, with no clear D. Trimming removed 5 bases at V and 3 bases at J, with 13 bases between. Per the germline V gene, CDR1 is SGHVS and CDR2 is FNYEAQ. This CDR3 comprises 15 residues. The CDR3 DNA reads as TGTGCCAGCAGCCCCGCCACCGGAGCTAATGAAAAACTGTTTTTT. Its translation: CASSPATGANEKLFF.

The CDR3, as DNA: TGTGCCAGCAACTTACTGGACACTTTTGGCTACACCTTC. Protein: CASNLLDTFGYTF. This chain uses TRBV5-8 with TRBJ1-2; TRBD1 might be the D (5 bases). The V end lost 6 bases, the J end lost 7 bases, and 16 bases lay between the germline ends. The CDR3 totals 13 residues. Germline V gives CDR1 SGHTS, CDR2 YDEGEE.

V and J are TRBV10-3 and TRBJ2-1; 9 nucleotides align to TRBD2. This CDR3 contains 15 residues. V was pared by 6 bases and J by 5 bases, with 8 bases of the junction left unmatched. Germline V gene lookup returns CDR1 ENHRY and CDR2 SYGVKD. The CDR3 coding sequence is TGTGCCATCAGGAATAGCGGGAGTTGGGACAATGAGCAGTTCTTC. Residues: CAIRNSGSWDNEQFF.

This clone appeared a few times. J is TRBJ2-7 and V is TRBV20-1, with a weak D call TRBD2 (5 bases). CDR1 DFQATT and CDR2 SNEGSKA come from the germline V gene (reference sequence). The CDR3 is 10 amino acids. V lost 6 bases and J lost 6, with 9 bases in between. CDR3 amino acids: CSAGEREQYF. In DNA, the CDR3 is TGCAGTGCCGGGGAGCGCGAGCAGTACTTC.

This rearrangement joins TRBV28 to TRBJ2-7; D is unclear. V lost 8 bases to trimming and J lost 2 bases, with 4 bases between them. The germline V gene has CDR1 MDHEN and CDR2 SYDVKM. CDR3 length: 10 residues. CDR3 sequence (DNA): TGTGCCAGCCTTACCTACGAGCAGTACTTC. It yields the protein CASLTYEQYF.

This chain connects TRBV4-1 to TRBJ1-2; 8 bases are shared with TRBD1. V shed 3 bases and J 2 bases; nucleotides not matched to a gene: 5. From germline, CDR1 is MGHRA and CDR2 YSYEKL. The CDR3 consists of 15 residues. The CDR3 sequence: CASSHPDRVNYGYTF. The CDR3 DNA follows: TGCGCCAGCAGCCACCCGGACAGGGTAAACTATGGCTACACCTTC.

The chain is built from TRBV6-5 and TRBJ2-7; 9 bases are a match to TRBD2. J gave up 7 bases and V 2 bases, and 12 bases lay outside the gene matches. CDR1 is MNHEY and CDR2 is SVGAGI in the germline V gene. The CDR3 sequence is 16 residues long. For the CDR3, the DNA is TGTGCCAGCAGTTACGAGGGCGGGAGGGCCCAGGGAGAGCAGTACTTC. This encodes CASSYEGGRAQGEQYF.

This clone was found many times. The chain is built from TRBV5-1 and TRBJ2-3, with 8 bases aligning to TRBD2. The CDR3 sequence is 18 residues long. Germline assignment: CDR1 SGHRS and CDR2 YFSETQ. With 4 bases clipped from V and 2 bases from J, the junction kept 15 bases outside the gene matches. The CDR3: CASSPSLSSGIFTDTQYF. For the CDR3, the DNA is TGCGCCAGCAGCCCTAGCCTTAGTAGCGGGATTTTCACAGATACGCAGTATTTT.

The genes are TRBV24-1 and TRBJ1-1; D is possibly TRBD1 (6 bases). The V end was cut by 10 bases, the J end by 4 bases, with 6 bases between. This CDR3 spans 10 amino acids. Germline assignment: CDR1 KGHDR and CDR2 SFDVKD. The CDR3 here is CATGGTEAFF. Written as DNA, the CDR3 is TGTGCCACAGGGGGCACTGAAGCTTTCTTT.

This chain links TRBV18 with TRBJ2-1; D not resolved. Germline assignment: CDR1 KGHSH and CDR2 LQKENI. The CDR3 spans 12 residues. Trimming cost V 3 bases and J 8 bases, with 8 bases left between them. The CDR3 here is CASSPLRDEQFF. The CDR3 DNA reads as TGTGCCAGCTCACCCCTCCGGGATGAGCAGTTCTTC.

The chain uses TRBV12-3 or TRBV12-4 and TRBJ1-1; no definite D call. The CDR3 runs to 10 residues. V dropped 10 bases and J dropped 5 bases, with 8 bases sitting between them. The CDR3 loop reads CATGRTEAFF. The CDR3 DNA reads as TGTGCCACGGGGAGGACTGAAGCTTTCTTT.